This passage covers 12 T cell receptor beta chains from one sample sequenced in a study of T cells in Graves' hyperthyroidism and ophthalmopathy. The CDR3 regions of TCR beta were amplified from RNA transcripts. HTBI primers were used for first-round RT-PCR of the TCR CDR3. MiXCR, applied by TCRdb to the multiplex PCR reads, yields one record per CDR3 protein. The sample yields about 740,000 distinct CDR3 sequences, about 14% seen once. The sample was blood. These receptors came from a woman aged 18-29 years with Graves' hyperthyroidism.

The gene calls are TRBV11-2 and TRBJ2-1; 7 bases are shared with TRBD1. J lost 1 base, V lost 8 bases, and 11 bases had no gene match. This CDR3 has 16 amino acids. Germline V gives CDR1 SGHAT, CDR2 FQNNGV. The DNA of the CDR3 is TGTGCCAGCTCCCCCACCGACAGGGAATCCTACAATGAGCAGTTCTTC. It encodes CASSPTDRESYNEQFF.

As for this clonotype: A much more abundant neighbour one base away suggests this may be a read error. This rearrangement joins TRBV7-9 to TRBJ2-1; 7 nucleotides align to TRBD2. The germline gives CDR1 SEHNR, CDR2 FQNEAQ (reference sequence). This CDR3 comprises 19 residues. V trimming: 6 bases; J trimming: 6 bases; junction bases outside the gene matches: 23. In DNA form, the CDR3 reads TGTGCCAGCAGTTACGGGGGGTGGTTAGTGGGAGGGCCAGTCAATGAGCAGTTCTTC. Translated: CASSYGGWLVGGPVNEQFF.

This clonotype came up a few times. CDR3 region: CASTEATKGADTQYF. The CDR3 DNA sequence: TGTGCCAGCACCGAAGCGACCAAAGGGGCAGATACGCAGTATTTT. The chain employs TRBV28 and TRBJ2-3; possible D gene TRBD1, 5 bases. The ends were cut back, 7 bases at V and 4 bases at J, with 18 bases in the middle. The germline V gene has CDR1 MDHEN and CDR2 SYDVKM. The CDR3 loop spans 15 amino acids.

This clonotype was seen repeatedly, ten times or more. The chain couples TRBV13 to TRBJ1-1; no definite D call. The CDR3 length is 16 residues. CDR1 is PRHDT, CDR2 FYEKMQ, per germline (reference sequence). Deletions cut 5 bases from V and 5 bases from J, with 21 bases between. The CDR3: CASSTPPGGLETEAFF. The CDR3 DNA is TGTGCCAGCAGCACCCCTCCGGGAGGTTTGGAGACTGAAGCTTTCTTT.

This clonotype turned up a few times. The CDR3 loop reads CASRMDSGYGYTF. The DNA of the CDR3 is TGTGCCAGCAGGATGGACAGTGGCTATGGCTACACCTTC. The chain joins TRBV6-1 to TRBJ1-2, with D tentatively TRBD1 (6 bases). This CDR3 has 13 amino acids. Trimming pared 6 bases from V and 4 bases from J, leaving 12 bases between. Germline V gene data show CDR1 as MNHNS and CDR2 as SASEGT.

V usage is TRBV20-1 and J usage is TRBJ2-3; TRBD2 might be the D (6 bases). CDR1 is DFQATT, CDR2 SNEGSKA, per germline (reference sequence). The CDR3 runs to 15 residues. V was shortened by 3 bases and J by 6 bases, with 19 bases between the two germline ends. The CDR3 coding sequence is TGCAGTGCTAGCCAGTTACTAGCCCCCTTGGATACGCAGTATTTT. Amino acid sequence: CSASQLLAPLDTQYF.

This clonotype has just a few counts. Just one base apart from a much larger clone, this may be a read error. This is likely a read error, given that the CDR3 carries no conserved phenylalanine or tryptophan at its end. The rearrangement links TRBV28 to TRBJ1-1; D uncertain. V dropped 2 bases and J dropped 3 bases, with 4 bases sitting between them. CDR1 and CDR2 from the germline V gene are MDHEN and SYDVKM. The CDR3 totals 12 residues. The CDR3 nucleotides read TGTGCCAGCAGTTTACGGGACACTGAAGCTTTCTTA. It codes for CASSLRDTEAFL.

This clonotype was detected only a few times. Possible read error: a much larger clone is one base away. CDR3 protein: CASRIGRGLNEQYF. CDR3 DNA sequence: TGTGCCAGCAGGATCGGCAGGGGGCTCAACGAGCAGTACTTC. The chain recombines TRBV28 with TRBJ2-7; 8 bases agree with TRBD1. The V gene's germline CDR1 is MDHEN and CDR2 SYDVKM. The V gene end was trimmed by 6 bases and the J gene end by 5 bases; junction bases not matched to a gene: 9. CDR3 length equals 14 residues.

Remarks on this clonotype: The junction and the germline gene differ at one end; a read error may be behind it. The chain employs TRBV20-1 and TRBJ1-4; TRBD1 matches at 11 bases. Looked up from germline, CDR1 is DFQATT and CDR2 is SNEGSKA (reference sequence). The CDR3 covers 13 residues. For the CDR3, the DNA is TGCAGTGCTCCTGGGACAGGGGGTGAAAAACTGCTTTTT. This codes for CSAPGTGGEKLLF.

This chain connects TRBV19 to TRBJ1-2, with D hard to call. Between the trimmed V and J ends, which lost 5 bases and 0 bases, there was a span of 10 bases. The CDR3 has 14 amino acids. Per the germline V gene, CDR1 is LNHDA and CDR2 is SQIVND (reference sequence). CDR3 in amino acids: CASSPQRANYGYTF. CDR3 in DNA: TGTGCCAGTAGTCCCCAGAGAGCTAACTATGGCTACACCTTC.

In its sample, this clonotype was seen a few times. The chain is built from TRBV9 and TRBJ2-1; 9 positions match TRBD2. J lost 6 bases, V lost 2 bases, and 3 bases had no gene match. The CDR3 has 14 residues. The germline V gene encodes CDR1 SGDLS and CDR2 YYNGEE. In DNA, the CDR3 is TGTGCCAGCAGCGTCAGCGGGAGGACCAATGAGCAGTTCTTC. Amino acids: CASSVSGRTNEQFF.

This chain links TRBV6-6 with TRBJ2-4; TRBD2 matches 8 bases. The junction had 6 bases not matched to a gene; V was cut back by 0 bases and J by 2 bases. CDR1 and CDR2 from the germline V gene are MNHNY and SVGAGI (reference sequence). The CDR3 loop spans 17 amino acids. CDR3 loop: CASSYSSGSGSKNIQYF. CDR3 sequence (DNA): TGTGCCAGCAGTTACTCGAGCGGGAGCGGGTCCAAAAACATTCAGTACTTC.